This T cell receptor (beta chain) stems from a study of blood T cell repertoires in COVID-19. On the study more broadly: Italy, Spain and the United States were the sources of the convalescent and acute COVID-19 samples. T cells, B-cell-depleted T cells, or PBMCs provided the cDNA or gDNA that served as material.

Sequencing was performed with immunoSEQ multiplex PCR; in TCRdb, only in-frame clones are kept and a portion is missing. Among some 200,000 clones listed, roughly 80% were seen once. The V and J ends lost 1 base and 5 bases respectively, with 9 bases between them. The CDR3 runs to 13 residues. The sequenced material came from peripheral blood. The chain is built from TRBV12-3 or TRBV12-4 and TRBJ2-7, with D perhaps TRBD1 (6 bases). This TCR was sampled from a woman in her 70s with acute or convalescent COVID-19. CDR3 bases: TGTGCCAGCAGTTTAGGGACAGCCGACGAGCAGTACTTC. It codes for CASSLGTADEQYF.